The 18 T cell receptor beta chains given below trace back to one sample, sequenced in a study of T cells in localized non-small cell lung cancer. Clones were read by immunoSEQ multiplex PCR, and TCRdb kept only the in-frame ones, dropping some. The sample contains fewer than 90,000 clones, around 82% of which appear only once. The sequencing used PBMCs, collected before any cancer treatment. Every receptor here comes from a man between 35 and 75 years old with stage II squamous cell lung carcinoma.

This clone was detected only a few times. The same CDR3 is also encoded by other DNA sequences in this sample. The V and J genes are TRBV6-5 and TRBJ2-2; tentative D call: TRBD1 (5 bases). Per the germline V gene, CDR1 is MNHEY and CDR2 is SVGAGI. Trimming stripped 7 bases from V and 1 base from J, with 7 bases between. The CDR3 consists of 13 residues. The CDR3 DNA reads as TGTGCCAGCAAAACAGGGAACACCGGGGAGCTGTTTTTT. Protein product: CASKTGNTGELFF.

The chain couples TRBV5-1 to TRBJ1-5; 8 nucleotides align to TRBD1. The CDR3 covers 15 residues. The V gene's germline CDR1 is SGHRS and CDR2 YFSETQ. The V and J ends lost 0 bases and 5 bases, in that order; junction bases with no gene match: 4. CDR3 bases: TGCGCCAGCAGCTTGGGACAGGGGAAGGATCAGCCCCAGCATTTT. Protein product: CASSLGQGKDQPQHF.

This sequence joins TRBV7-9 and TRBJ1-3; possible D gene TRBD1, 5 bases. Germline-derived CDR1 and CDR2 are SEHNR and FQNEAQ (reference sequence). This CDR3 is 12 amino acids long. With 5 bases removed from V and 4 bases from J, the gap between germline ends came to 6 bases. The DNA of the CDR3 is TGTGCCAGCAGCAGGACAGGAAACACCATATATTTT. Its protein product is CASSRTGNTIYF.

The CDR3 sequence: CASSLPNYGYTF. CDR3 in DNA: TGTGCCAGCAGTTTACCGAACTATGGCTACACCTTC. This chain joins TRBV28 and TRBJ1-2, with D unclear. Germline V CDR1 and CDR2: MDHEN, SYDVKM. The CDR3 totals 12 residues. Trimming took 2 bases from V and 2 from J, leaving 3 bases between them.

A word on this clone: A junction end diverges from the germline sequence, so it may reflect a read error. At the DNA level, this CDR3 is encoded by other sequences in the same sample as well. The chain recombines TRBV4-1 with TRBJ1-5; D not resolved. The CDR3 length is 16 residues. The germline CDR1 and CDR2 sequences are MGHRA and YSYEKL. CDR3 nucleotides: TGTGCCAGCAGCCAAGACCCCGGGCCTAGCAATCAGCCCCAGCATTTT. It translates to CASSQDPGPSNQPQHF.

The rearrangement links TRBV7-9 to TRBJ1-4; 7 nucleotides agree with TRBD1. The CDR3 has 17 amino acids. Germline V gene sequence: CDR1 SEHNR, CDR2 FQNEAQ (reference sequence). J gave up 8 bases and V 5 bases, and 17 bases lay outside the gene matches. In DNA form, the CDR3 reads TGTGCCAGCAGCCAGGGACAGCGTCTAGGGGGTTACGAAAAACTGTTTTTT. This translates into CASSQGQRLGGYEKLFF.

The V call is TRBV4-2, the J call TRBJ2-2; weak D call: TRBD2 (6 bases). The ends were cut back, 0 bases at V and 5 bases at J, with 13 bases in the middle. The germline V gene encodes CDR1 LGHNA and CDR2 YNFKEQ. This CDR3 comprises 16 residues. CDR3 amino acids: CASSQDEGLRTGELFF. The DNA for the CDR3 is TGTGCCAGCAGCCAAGATGAGGGACTTCGGACCGGGGAGCTGTTTTTT.

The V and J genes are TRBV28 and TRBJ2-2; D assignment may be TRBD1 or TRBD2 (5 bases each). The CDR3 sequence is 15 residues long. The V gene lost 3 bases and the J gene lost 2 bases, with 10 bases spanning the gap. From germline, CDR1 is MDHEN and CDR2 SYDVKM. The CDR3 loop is CASSLDGANTGELFF. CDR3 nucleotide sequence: TGTGCCAGCAGTTTGGACGGGGCCAACACCGGGGAGCTGTTTTTT.

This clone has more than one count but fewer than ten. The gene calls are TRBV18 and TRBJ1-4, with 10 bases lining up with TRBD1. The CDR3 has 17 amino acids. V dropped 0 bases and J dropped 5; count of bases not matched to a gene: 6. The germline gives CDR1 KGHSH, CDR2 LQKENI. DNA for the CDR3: TGTGCCAGCTCACCACCCGGGACAGGGGTTGAGAATGAAAAACTGTTTTTT. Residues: CASSPPGTGVENEKLFF. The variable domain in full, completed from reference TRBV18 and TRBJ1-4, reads NAGVMQNPRHLVRRRGQEARLRCSPMKGHSHVYWYRQLPEEGLKFMVYLQKENIIDESGMPKERFSAEFPKEGPSILRIQQVVRGDSAAYFCASSPPGTGVENEKLFFGSGTQLSVL.

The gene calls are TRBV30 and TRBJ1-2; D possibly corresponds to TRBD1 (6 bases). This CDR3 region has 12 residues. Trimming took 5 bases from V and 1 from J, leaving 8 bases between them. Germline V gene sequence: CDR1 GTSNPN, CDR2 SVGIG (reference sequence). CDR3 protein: CAWWTVNYGYTF. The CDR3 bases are TGTGCCTGGTGGACAGTTAACTATGGCTACACCTTC.

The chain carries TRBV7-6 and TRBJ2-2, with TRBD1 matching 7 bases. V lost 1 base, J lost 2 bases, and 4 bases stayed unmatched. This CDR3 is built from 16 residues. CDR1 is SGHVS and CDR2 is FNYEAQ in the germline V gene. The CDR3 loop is CASSLVGTENTGELFF. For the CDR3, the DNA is TGTGCCAGCAGCTTAGTAGGGACAGAAAACACCGGGGAGCTGTTTTTT.

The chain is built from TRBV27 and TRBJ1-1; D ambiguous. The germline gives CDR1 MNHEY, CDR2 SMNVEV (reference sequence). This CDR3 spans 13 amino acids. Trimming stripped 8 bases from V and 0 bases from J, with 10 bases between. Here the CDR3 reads CASGRAVNTEAFF. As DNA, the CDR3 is TGTGCCAGCGGGCGAGCGGTGAACACTGAAGCTTTCTTT.

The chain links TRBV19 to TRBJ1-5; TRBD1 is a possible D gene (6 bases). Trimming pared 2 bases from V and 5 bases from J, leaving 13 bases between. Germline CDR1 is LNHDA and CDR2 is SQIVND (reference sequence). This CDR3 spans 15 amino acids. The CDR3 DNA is TGTGCCAGTAGTATATGGCAGGGGCGTGATCAGCCCCAGCATTTT. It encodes CASSIWQGRDQPQHF.

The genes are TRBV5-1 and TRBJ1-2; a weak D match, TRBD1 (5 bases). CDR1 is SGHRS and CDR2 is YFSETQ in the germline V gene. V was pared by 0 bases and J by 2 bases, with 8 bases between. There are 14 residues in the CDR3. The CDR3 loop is CASSLEAGNYGYTF. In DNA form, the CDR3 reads TGCGCCAGCAGCTTGGAGGCAGGGAACTATGGCTACACCTTC.

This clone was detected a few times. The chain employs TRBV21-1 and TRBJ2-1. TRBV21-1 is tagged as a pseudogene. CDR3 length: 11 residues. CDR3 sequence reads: CASSKYNEQFF. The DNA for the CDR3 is TGTGCCAGCAGCAAATACAATGAGCAGTTCTTC.

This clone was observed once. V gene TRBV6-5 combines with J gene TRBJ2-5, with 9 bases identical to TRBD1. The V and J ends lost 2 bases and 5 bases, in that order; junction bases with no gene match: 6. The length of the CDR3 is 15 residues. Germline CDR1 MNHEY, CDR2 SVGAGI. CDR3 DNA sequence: TGTGCCAGCAGTTACCGAACAGGGGGCAGGGAGACCCAGTACTTC. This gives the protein CASSYRTGGRETQYF.

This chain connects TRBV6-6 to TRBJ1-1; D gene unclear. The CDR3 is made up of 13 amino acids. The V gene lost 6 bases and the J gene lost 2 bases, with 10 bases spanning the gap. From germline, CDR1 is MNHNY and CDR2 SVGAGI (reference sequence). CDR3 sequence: CASRHQSNTEAFF. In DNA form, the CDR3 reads TGTGCCAGCAGACACCAGAGCAACACTGAAGCTTTCTTT.

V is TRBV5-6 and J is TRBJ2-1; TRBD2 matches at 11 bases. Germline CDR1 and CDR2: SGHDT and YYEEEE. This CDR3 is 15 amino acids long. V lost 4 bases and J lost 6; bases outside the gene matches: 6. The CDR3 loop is CASSLGLAGGNEQFF. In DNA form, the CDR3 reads TGTGCCAGCAGCCTGGGTCTAGCGGGGGGCAATGAGCAGTTCTTC.